This T cell receptor (beta chain) was identified in a study of CD8+ T cells in alopecia areata. Across the whole study: Tofacitinib administration to treated patients was oral, at 5 to 10 mg twice daily.

The CDR3 totals 15 residues. Germline CDR1 and CDR2: SNHLY and FYNNEI. V shed 7 bases, J shed 5 bases, and the junction held 7 bases outside the gene matches. cDNA prepared by RNA extraction and subsequent reverse transcription served as the template for sequencing. Assay used: immunoSEQ multiplex PCR; TCRdb lists only in-frame clones, some missing. The table records about 97,000 clones, 41% of them present only once. Sequenced: CD4+ T cells sorted from blood. This TCR was recovered from a human donor with alopecia areata. The chain employs TRBV2 and TRBJ1-6; 8 bases align to TRBD1. The CDR3 protein is CASKSTGGDNSPLHF. The CDR3 nucleotides are TGTGCCAGCAAAAGCACAGGGGGGGATAATTCACCCCTCCACTTT.